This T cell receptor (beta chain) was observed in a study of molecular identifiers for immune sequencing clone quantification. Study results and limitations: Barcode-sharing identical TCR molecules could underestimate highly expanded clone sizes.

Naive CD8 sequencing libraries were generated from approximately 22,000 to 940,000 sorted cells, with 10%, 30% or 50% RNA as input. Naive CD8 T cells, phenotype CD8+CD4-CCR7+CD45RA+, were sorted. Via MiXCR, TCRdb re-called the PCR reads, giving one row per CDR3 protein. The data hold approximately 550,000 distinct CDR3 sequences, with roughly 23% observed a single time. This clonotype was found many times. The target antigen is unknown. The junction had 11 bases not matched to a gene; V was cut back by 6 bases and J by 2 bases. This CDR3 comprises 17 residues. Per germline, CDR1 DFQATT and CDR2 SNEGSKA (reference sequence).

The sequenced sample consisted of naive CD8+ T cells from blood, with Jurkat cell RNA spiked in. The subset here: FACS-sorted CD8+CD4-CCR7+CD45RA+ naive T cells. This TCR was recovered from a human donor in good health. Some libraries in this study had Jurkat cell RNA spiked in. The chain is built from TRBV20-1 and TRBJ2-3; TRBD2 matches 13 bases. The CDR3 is CSANGLAGDYDTDTQYF. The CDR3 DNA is TGCAGTGCCAATGGACTAGCGGGGGATTACGACACAGATACGCAGTATTTT.